A single sample gave rise to the 12 T cell receptor beta chains below, sequenced in a study of OX40 agonist ivuxolimab in advanced cancers. TCRdb's table, derived via immunoSEQ multiplex PCR, lists solely in-frame clones and lacks some. This sample yields approximately 60,000 clones, of which approximately 92% are seen a single time; roughly an eighth belongs to the top ten. Sequencing used CD4+ or CD8+ T cells sorted from blood, obtained in a trial of the OX40 agonist ivuxolimab. These receptors were taken from an adult with an advanced solid tumor such as melanoma, head and neck, liver or kidney cancer.

CDR3 amino acids: CATWGGTNRDTQYF. The CDR3 DNA follows: TGTGCCACTTGGGGGGGAACCAACCGGGATACGCAGTATTTT. The chain carries TRBV6-6 and TRBJ2-3; TRBD2 aligns across 7 bases. The trim removed 10 bases at V and 6 bases at J, leaving 13 bases unmatched. This CDR3 spans 14 amino acids. Germline CDR1 MNHNY, CDR2 SVGAGI (reference sequence).

J is TRBJ1-1 and V is TRBV7-9; no clear D gene. V was shortened by 5 bases and J by 7 bases, with 14 bases between the two germline ends. CDR3 length: 13 amino acids. Germline values: CDR1 SEHNR, CDR2 FQNEAQ (reference sequence). CDR3 amino acids: CASSLSLTVEAFF. CDR3 DNA: TGTGCCAGCAGCCTTTCCCTTACAGTTGAAGCTTTCTTT.

The gene calls are TRBV5-1 and TRBJ2-7; D perhaps matches TRBD1 (6 bases). Trimming pared 6 bases from V and 3 bases from J, leaving 19 bases between. This CDR3 is built from 15 residues. Germline V gene sequence: CDR1 SGHRS, CDR2 YFSETQ. DNA for the CDR3: TGCGCCAGCACTGACTCCACAGGGATGGTCTACGAGCAGTACTTC. Translated: CASTDSTGMVYEQYF.

The genes are TRBV10-2 and TRBJ1-4, with D uncertain. The CDR3 is 13 residues long. With 3 bases removed from V and 2 bases from J, the gap between germline ends came to 4 bases. Per the germline V gene, CDR1 is WSHSY and CDR2 is SAAADI. DNA of the CDR3: TGCGCCAGCAGTGAATTGACTAATGAAAAACTGTTTTTT. It is translated as CASSELTNEKLFF.

This chain links TRBV25-1 with TRBJ2-7; D unclear. CDR1 and CDR2 (germline): MGHDK, SYGVNS. Between the trimmed V and J ends, which lost 2 bases and 6 bases, there was a span of 5 bases. This CDR3 is 11 amino acids long. For the CDR3, the DNA is TGTGCCAGCAGTGAAGGGCTCGAGCAGTACTTC. As protein: CASSEGLEQYF.

The V call is TRBV4-2, the J call TRBJ2-3; 7 bases are a match to TRBD2. Germline V lookup: CDR1 LGHNA, CDR2 YNFKEQ. The CDR3 is 16 amino acids. V lost 1 base to trimming and J lost 2 bases; unmatched junction nucleotides: 6. This CDR3 reads CASSQAGLDTTDTQYF. The DNA of the CDR3 is TGTGCCAGCAGCCAAGCCGGACTAGACACCACAGATACGCAGTATTTT.

The chain couples TRBV5-8 to TRBJ1-3, with D possibly matching TRBD1 (5 bases). Deletions cut 0 bases from V and 0 bases from J, with 7 bases between. Germline V gives CDR1 SGHTS, CDR2 YDEGEE. There are 15 residues in the CDR3. The CDR3 DNA reads TGTGCCAGCAGCTTGGGGGGGACCTCTGGAAACACCATATATTTT. As protein: CASSLGGTSGNTIYF.

The CDR3 loop reads CASSPAIAGGLVDEQFF. The DNA for the CDR3 is TGTGCCAGCAGCCCAGCAATAGCTGGGGGCCTCGTCGATGAGCAGTTCTTC. The J gene is TRBJ2-1, the V gene TRBV7-9, with D possibly matching TRBD1 (6 bases). Germline V CDR1 and CDR2: SEHNR, FQNEAQ (reference sequence). There are 17 residues in the CDR3. V dropped 5 bases and J dropped 8 bases, with 25 bases sitting between them.

This chain links TRBV7-9 with TRBJ2-1; D gene unclear. CDR1 is SEHNR, CDR2 FQNEAQ, per germline (reference sequence). Trimming shortened V by 5 bases and J by 7 bases, and 18 bases separated the two germline ends. This CDR3 has 15 amino acids. The CDR3 DNA follows: TGTGCCAGCAGCCAGGACCATCCCTTTAAAAATGAGCAGTTCTTC. This sequence encodes CASSQDHPFKNEQFF.

In nucleotides, the CDR3 is TGTGCCAGCAGCTTGGCCAGAGCCTACGAGCAGTACTTC. It specifies CASSLARAYEQYF. This chain links TRBV5-5 with TRBJ2-7; D is unclear. V gave up 0 bases and J gave up 2 bases, with 6 bases separating them. Per germline, CDR1 SGHKS and CDR2 YYEKEE (reference sequence). There are 13 residues in the CDR3.

The chain carries TRBV19 and TRBJ2-7; the D gene is possibly TRBD1 (6 bases). This CDR3 is 13 amino acids long. Per the germline V gene, CDR1 is LNHDA and CDR2 is SQIVND (reference sequence). V gave up 6 bases and J gave up 1 base, with 10 bases separating them. CDR3 DNA: TGTGCCAGTAGCGACAGGAGATCCTACGAGCAGTACTTC. This translates into CASSDRRSYEQYF.

This CDR3 is CASSTPSGPSTDTQYF. In DNA, the CDR3 is TGTGCCAGCAGCACCCCTAGCGGGCCGAGCACAGATACGCAGTATTTT. The V call is TRBV9, the J call TRBJ2-3; TRBD2 aligns across 8 bases. The CDR3 contains 16 residues. Germline lookup yields CDR1 SGDLS and CDR2 YYNGEE. The V segment lost 4 bases and the J segment 0 bases; nucleotides outside the gene matches: 7. Using reference TRBV9 and TRBJ2-3 for the parts outside the CDR3, the full variable domain is DSGVTQTPKHLITATGQRVTLRCSPRSGDLSVYWYQQSLDQGLQFLIQYYNGEERAKGNILERFSAQQFPDLHSELNLSSLELGDSALYFCASSTPSGPSTDTQYFGPGTRLTVL.